A selection of T cell receptor beta chains follows, all from one sample in a study of blood T cell repertoires in COVID-19. Data came from immunoSEQ multiplex PCR; TCRdb stores just in-frame clones and leaves some out. The sample has over 200,000 clones, roughly 80% seen once; the top ten hold 7.9%. Sequenced sample: peripheral blood. These receptors came from a woman older than 75 with acute or convalescent COVID-19. The CDR3 runs from the conserved cysteine through the conserved F or W. The D gene is left open where the match is weak. Clone sizes are given selectively: once, few, many, or a class where the clone is expanded.

D gene	clone size	CDR3 length	V gene	J gene	CDR3 DNA	CDR3 protein
.	few	13	TRBV6-5	TRBJ1-5	TGTGCCAGCAGTTCCCTAGCGAGACAGCCCCAGCATTTT	CASSSLARQPQHF
.	.	19	TRBV21-1	TRBJ2-6	TGTGCCAGCAGCAATTATTCCGGACAGGACGTCTCTGGGGCCAACGTCCTGACTTTC	CASSNYSGQDVSGANVLTF
TRBD1	.	15	TRBV7-7	TRBJ2-7	TGTGCCAGCAGCTTAGGTCGGGACAGCCGCTACGAGCAGTACTTC	CASSLGRDSRYEQYF
.	few	15	TRBV19	TRBJ1-6	TGTGCCAGTCAGACAGGTTGGGCTTCAAATTCACCCCTCCACTTT	CASQTGWASNSPLHF
TRBD1	.	15	TRBV5-1	TRBJ2-5	TGCGCCAGCAGCTTGGGGGGACAGGGGGTAGAGACCCAGTACTTC	CASSLGGQGVETQYF
TRBD1	.	14	TRBV6-5	TRBJ1-5	TGTGCCAGCACCAGGGGGGCTAGCAATCAGCCCCAGCATTTT	CASTRGASNQPQHF
TRBD2	.	15	TRBV5-6	TRBJ2-1	TGTGCCAGCAGCTTAACCGGGGGGGCGTGGAATGAGCAGTTCTTC	CASSLTGGAWNEQFF
TRBD1	.	14	TRBV6-5	TRBJ1-6	TGTGCCAGCACCAGTGGGACAGGGGGGTCACCCCTCCACTTT	CASTSGTGGSPLHF
.	.	14	TRBV3-1/TRBV3-2	TRBJ1-6	TGTGCCAGCAGCCTTGAGAGGGGGAAATCACCCCTCCACTTT	CASSLERGKSPLHF
.	.	13	TRBV20-1	TRBJ1-5	TGCAGTGCTAGTGACACCTACAATCAGCCCCAGCATTTT	CSASDTYNQPQHF
TRBD1	.	17	TRBV5-4	TRBJ2-1	TGTGCCAGCAGCCCCCCGCTTGGGGACAGGGGGTCCAATGAGCAGTTCTTC	CASSPPLGDRGSNEQFF
TRBD2	.	15	TRBV4-2	TRBJ2-5	TGTGCCAGCAGCCGAGAGAGCGGGGGGGCCGAGACCCAGTACTTC	CASSRESGGAETQYF
.	few	13	TRBV5-6	TRBJ1-2	TGTGCCAGCAACCGGAGAGACAACTATGGCTACACCTTC	CASNRRDNYGYTF
TRBD2	.	15	TRBV13	TRBJ2-7	TGTGCCAGCAGCTCGTCCGGGAGGGACCTCTACGAGCAGTACTTC	CASSSSGRDLYEQYF
.	.	14	TRBV6-5	TRBJ1-1	TGTGCCAGCAGTTACTTGCAGGGTGGGACTGAAGCTTTCTTT	CASSYLQGGTEAFF
TRBD1	.	15	TRBV6-5	TRBJ1-5	TGTGCCAGCAGAGCGGACAGGGGAGGCAATCAGCCCCAGCATTTT	CASRADRGGNQPQHF
.	once	13	TRBV7-3	TRBJ1-4	TGTGCCAGCAGCTTAGGGGCGAATGAAAAACTGTTTTTT	CASSLGANEKLFF
.	.	15	TRBV6-5	TRBJ2-2	TGTGCCAGCAGGATACAGGGAGTGAACACCGGGGAGCTGTTTTTT	CASRIQGVNTGELFF
.	.	14	TRBV19	TRBJ1-1	TGTGCCAGTAGTGAATCCCGGGGTAACACTGAAGCTTTCTTT	CASSESRGNTEAFF
TRBD1	few	18	TRBV4-1	TRBJ2-2	TGCGCCAGCAGCCGTTCCACCCAGGGGGCGTTATTCGCCGGGGAGCTGTTTTTT	CASSRSTQGALFAGELFF
TRBD2	.	15	TRBV3-1/TRBV3-2	TRBJ2-5	TGTGCCAGCAGCGAGGCACTAGCGGGGAAAGAGACCCAGTACTTC	CASSEALAGKETQYF
TRBD2	.	16	TRBV6-1	TRBJ2-5	TGTGCCAGCAGTGAAGGGGCGACTAGCGTAGGCGAGACCCAGTACTTC	CASSEGATSVGETQYF
TRBD1	.	15	TRBV7-9	TRBJ1-4	TGTGCCAGCACCTTTCGAGACAGGGTAGGGGAAAAACTGTTTTTT	CASTFRDRVGEKLFF
.	.	19	TRBV19	TRBJ1-4	TGTGCCAGTAGTATGACGGCAGTACTAACCCTATCAACTAATGAAAAACTGTTTTTT	CASSMTAVLTLSTNEKLFF
.	once	16	TRBV19	TRBJ2-7	TGTGCCAGCCCGGGACACAAGGTACCAATATCTTACGAGCAGTACTTC	CASPGHKVPISYEQYF
.	.	15	TRBV5-1	TRBJ1-2	TGCGCCAGCAGCTTGGCCTCAGGGGACCAGAATGGCTACACCTTC	CASSLASGDQNGYTF
.	.	15	TRBV5-4	TRBJ2-1	TGTGCCAGCAGCCGGGACTCATTATCCTACAATGAGCAGTTCTTC	CASSRDSLSYNEQFF
.	.	13	TRBV5-4	TRBJ2-1	TGTGCCAGCAGCCCTTCGACAGACAATGAGCAGTTCTTC	CASSPSTDNEQFF
.	.	10	TRBV3-1/TRBV3-2	TRBJ2-7	TGTGCCAGCGGAGCCTACGAGCAGTACTTC	CASGAYEQYF
.	.	14	TRBV9	TRBJ2-5	TGTGCCAGCAGCGTAGCCGAGGGCAGTGGGACCCAGTACTTC	CASSVAEGSGTQYF
TRBD1	.	18	TRBV27	TRBJ1-3	TGTGCCAGCAGTTCCCAGGGGACAGGCTGGGACTCTGGAAACACCATATATTTT	CASSSQGTGWDSGNTIYF
.	many	13	TRBV5-1	TRBJ1-2	TGCGCCAGCAGCACTTCAGGGTGGGATGGCTACACCTTC	CASSTSGWDGYTF
.	.	14	TRBV19	TRBJ2-1	TGTGCCAGTAGTATTTTGGACAGCAACAATGAGCAGTTCTTC	CASSILDSNNEQFF
.	.	13	TRBV12-3/TRBV12-4	TRBJ2-2	TGTGCCAGCAACGCGAGGTGGACCGGGGAGCTGTTTTTT	CASNARWTGELFF
TRBD2	few	17	TRBV18	TRBJ2-5	TGTGCCAGCTCACCGGCGGCTTCTAGCGGAGGGGAAGAGACCCAGTACTTC	CASSPAASSGGEETQYF
TRBD2	.	17	TRBV6-2/TRBV6-3	TRBJ2-7	TGTGCCAGCAGTTACCCCTACACTAGCGGGGGACTCTACGAGCAGTACTTC	CASSYPYTSGGLYEQYF
.	.	15	TRBV7-8	TRBJ1-1	TGTGCCAGCAGCTTAGGGGGAGGGAGGAACACTGAAGCTTTCTTT	CASSLGGGRNTEAFF
.	.	11	TRBV29-1	TRBJ2-7	TGCAGCGTTACCGCGGGTAAGGAGCAGTACTTC	CSVTAGKEQYF
.	.	15	TRBV19	TRBJ1-5	TGTGCCAGTAGTATGGCAGGGGCGCGCAATCAGCCCCAGCATTTT	CASSMAGARNQPQHF
TRBD2	.	11	TRBV2	TRBJ2-7	TGTGCCAGCTATGGGGGGGGAGAGCAGTACTTC	CASYGGGEQYF
.	once	12	TRBV3-1/TRBV3-2	TRBJ1-1	TGTGCCAGCAGCCAGCAGTACACTGAAGCTTTCTTT	CASSQQYTEAFF
TRBD2	.	16	TRBV4-1	TRBJ2-1	TGCGCCAGCAGCCGGGGTATCAGACTAGCGGACCATGAGCAGTTCTTC	CASSRGIRLADHEQFF
TRBD1	.	14	TRBV6-5	TRBJ1-6	TGTGCCAGCAGACAGACAGGGAACAATTCACCCCTCCACTTT	CASRQTGNNSPLHF
TRBD2	.	18	TRBV24-1	TRBJ2-2	TGTGCCACCAGTGAACTACAGGGGACTAGCGTGAACACCGGGGAGCTGTTTTTT	CATSELQGTSVNTGELFF